A single sample gave rise to the 21 T cell receptor beta chains below, sequenced in a study of blood T cell repertoires in COVID-19. Here immunoSEQ multiplex PCR was the method, and the copy in TCRdb shows in-frame clones only, minus some. Seen here are about 130,000 clones, roughly four fifths observed once, and the top ten hold roughly 10%. The sample taken for sequencing was peripheral blood. Receptor source: a human donor in a cohort sampled during active COVID-19.

This rearrangement joins TRBV19 to TRBJ1-2; 7 nucleotides agree with TRBD1. The CDR3 runs 15 residues. CDR1 is LNHDA and CDR2 is SQIVND in the germline V gene (reference sequence). The trim removed 5 bases at V and 10 bases at J, leaving 16 bases unmatched. The CDR3 is CASSPPEGQPRDYTF. CDR3 DNA: TGTGCCAGTAGTCCCCCCGAGGGACAGCCAAGGGACTACACCTTC.

This sequence joins TRBV6-4 and TRBJ2-6, with D perhaps TRBD1 (6 bases). The CDR3 consists of 15 residues. V was pared by 3 bases and J by 2 bases, with 8 bases between. CDR1 is MRHNA and CDR2 is SNTAGT in the germline V gene. The CDR3 here is CASSEQGTGANVLTF. In nucleotides, the CDR3 is TGTGCCAGCAGTGAACAGGGTACTGGGGCCAACGTCCTGACTTTC.

This clone was seen only once. This chain connects TRBV5-4 to TRBJ2-1; 9 bases match TRBD2. The CDR3 totals 17 residues. Germline-derived CDR1 and CDR2 are SGHNT and YYREEE (reference sequence). With 1 base clipped from V and 3 bases from J, the junction kept 8 bases outside the gene matches. Written as DNA, the CDR3 is TGTGCCAGCAGCTTGTACGCGGGAGGGGGTATCTACAATGAGCAGTTCTTC. It translates to CASSLYAGGGIYNEQFF.

The J gene is TRBJ2-1, the V gene TRBV9; TRBD2 agrees at 7 bases. This CDR3 is built from 16 residues. The germline CDR1 and CDR2 sequences are SGDLS and YYNGEE. The ends lost 4 bases at V and 5 bases at J; junction bases unmatched: 12. The CDR3 sequence is CASSPRGERGDNEQFF. DNA of the CDR3: TGTGCCAGCAGCCCCCGGGGGGAGCGGGGAGACAATGAGCAGTTCTTC.

Points on this clone: Being one base from a much bigger clone, this may be a read error. V gene TRBV27 combines with J gene TRBJ2-7; 7 nucleotides agree with TRBD1. Germline V gene lookup returns CDR1 MNHEY and CDR2 SMNVEV (reference sequence). Trimming cost V 5 bases and J 3 bases; bases outside gene matches: 1. The CDR3 length is 12 residues. CDR3 sequence (DNA): TGTGCCAGCAGTCCAGGGGGCTACGAGCAGTACTTC. Protein sequence: CASSPGGYEQYF.

This clone was counted a few times. The chain is built from TRBV30 and TRBJ2-7, with D perhaps matching TRBD1 (6 bases). The CDR3 length is 14 residues. V gave up 3 bases and J gave up 2 bases, with 14 bases separating them. From germline, CDR1 is GTSNPN and CDR2 SVGIG (reference sequence). The CDR3 DNA is TGTGCCTGGAGACCCGGACAGCAAACCTACGAGCAGTACTTC. Its protein product is CAWRPGQQTYEQYF.

This clone has just one count. This chain uses TRBV5-1 with TRBJ2-4, with D perhaps TRBD2 (5 bases). The ends were cut back, 0 bases at V and 2 bases at J, with 12 bases in the middle. The CDR3 sequence is 16 residues long. Germline CDR1 and CDR2: SGHRS and YFSETQ. The chain's CDR3 is CASSLAGSGSKNIQYF. CDR3 sequence (DNA): TGCGCCAGCAGCTTGGCGGGGTCTGGGTCCAAAAACATTCAGTACTTC.

The chain recombines TRBV27 with TRBJ2-7; D is unresolved. Trimming stripped 2 bases from V and 3 bases from J, with 8 bases between. CDR1 is MNHEY and CDR2 is SMNVEV in the germline V gene (reference sequence). The CDR3 totals 13 residues. Written as DNA, the CDR3 is TGTGCCAGCAGTTTAGGAGCTAGCTACGAGCAGTACTTC. Its protein is CASSLGASYEQYF.

This chain uses TRBV19 with TRBJ2-3, with 7 bases lining up with TRBD2. Germline-derived CDR1 and CDR2 are LNHDA and SQIVND (reference sequence). The V segment lost 2 bases and the J segment 2 bases; nucleotides outside the gene matches: 10. The CDR3 extends over 17 amino acids. The chain's CDR3 is CASSISAFSGATDTQYF. Here the CDR3 DNA reads TGTGCCAGTAGTATATCCGCGTTCAGCGGGGCCACAGATACGCAGTATTTT.

The chain recombines TRBV19 with TRBJ1-2; D uncertain. V was pared by 7 bases and J by 4 bases, with 16 bases between. Per the germline V gene, CDR1 is LNHDA and CDR2 is SQIVND (reference sequence). This CDR3 spans 14 amino acids. CDR3 sequence (DNA): TGTGCCAGTACCCCTGGGAGGGTACGCTATGGCTACACCTTC. Encoded protein: CASTPGRVRYGYTF.

This clone was counted a single time. V usage is TRBV9 and J usage is TRBJ2-2, with 7 nucleotides matching TRBD2. The CDR3 runs to 16 residues. Trimming at V came to 4 bases and at J to 1 base, leaving 7 bases not matched to a gene. From germline, CDR1 is SGDLS and CDR2 YYNGEE. CDR3 sequence reads: CASSPALAENTGELFF. The CDR3 nucleotides read TGTGCCAGCAGCCCCGCCCTAGCGGAGAACACCGGGGAGCTGTTTTTT.

The rearrangement uses TRBV10-2 and TRBJ2-1, with 12 bases fitting TRBD2. Germline values: CDR1 WSHSY, CDR2 SAAADI. The CDR3 is 17 residues long. Trimming took 6 bases from V and 4 from J; bases not matched to a gene: 10. The CDR3 DNA reads as TGCGCCAGCAGCAATCCGTCCGGGACTAGCGGGTACAATGAGCAGTTCTTC. This encodes CASSNPSGTSGYNEQFF.

This clone was recorded once. The chain combines TRBV9 with TRBJ1-3; the D is unclear. The CDR3 consists of 15 residues. V lost 3 bases and J lost 0, with 10 bases in between. Germline V gene data show CDR1 as SGDLS and CDR2 as YYNGEE. The CDR3 sequence is CASSASGSSGNTIYF. The CDR3 nucleotides are TGTGCCAGCAGCGCGTCTGGGAGCTCTGGAAACACCATATATTTT.

This clone occurred a few times. The rearrangement links TRBV4-1 to TRBJ2-1; 9 bases agree with TRBD2. Losses at the gene ends were 4 bases for V and 0 bases for J; bases not matched to a gene: 4. The CDR3 runs 16 residues. Per germline, CDR1 MGHRA and CDR2 YSYEKL. As DNA, the CDR3 is TGCGCCAGCAGCCCGTCACTAGCGGGCTCCTACAATGAGCAGTTCTTC. Amino acid sequence: CASSPSLAGSYNEQFF.

The J gene is TRBJ2-5, the V gene TRBV5-1, with TRBD1 as a possible D gene (6 bases). V was pared by 7 bases and J by 1 base, with 8 bases between. The CDR3 is 12 amino acids. Germline V lookup: CDR1 SGHRS, CDR2 YFSETQ. For the CDR3, the DNA is TGCGCCAGCCGGACAGCCCAAGAGACCCAGTACTTC. Amino acid sequence: CASRTAQETQYF.

This chain uses TRBV30 with TRBJ2-1; 7 bases map to TRBD1. V shed 5 bases and J 0 bases; nucleotides not matched to a gene: 7. There are 15 residues in the CDR3. Germline CDR1 reads GTSNPN; CDR2 reads SVGIG (reference sequence). This CDR3 is CAWYRDRASYNEQFF. CDR3 nucleotide sequence: TGTGCCTGGTATCGCGACAGGGCCTCCTACAATGAGCAGTTCTTC.

The genes are TRBV5-1 and TRBJ2-7; a weak D match, TRBD2 (5 bases). CDR1 SGHRS and CDR2 YFSETQ come from the germline V gene. V dropped 4 bases and J dropped 6 bases, with 17 bases sitting between them. The CDR3 spans 14 residues. This CDR3 reads CASSVGVFVLEQYF. DNA of the CDR3: TGCGCCAGCAGCGTCGGGGTATTCGTCCTCGAGCAGTACTTC.

V gene TRBV27 combines with J gene TRBJ1-4; the D is unclear. This CDR3 spans 18 amino acids. Germline CDR1 and CDR2: MNHEY and SMNVEV (reference sequence). V lost 4 bases to trimming and J lost 0 bases, with 18 bases between them. The CDR3 DNA sequence: TGTGCCAGCAGTTATCCACAAGGAGTAGCTGCAACTAATGAAAAACTGTTTTTT. Its translation is CASSYPQGVAATNEKLFF. The entire variable domain, with the rest obtained from reference TRBV27 and TRBJ1-4, is as follows: EAQVTQNPRYLITVTGKKLTVTCSQNMNHEYMSWYRQDPGLGLRQIYYSMNVEVTDKGDVPEGYKVSRKEKRNFPLILESPSPNQTSLYFCASSYPQGVAATNEKLFFGSGTQLSVL.

The chain carries TRBV7-8 and TRBJ1-5, with 7 bases aligning to TRBD1. Trimming cost V 5 bases and J 4 bases; bases outside gene matches: 11. This CDR3 spans 16 amino acids. CDR1 and CDR2 from the germline V gene are SGHVS and FQNEAQ. CDR3 residues: CASSATVDRENQPQHF. The DNA of the CDR3 is TGTGCCAGCAGCGCCACGGTAGACAGGGAAAATCAGCCCCAGCATTTT.

This clone has only a few counts. The same CDR3 is also encoded by other DNA sequences in this sample. The chain recombines TRBV28 with TRBJ1-4; 11 bases agree with TRBD1. With 6 bases clipped from V and 7 bases from J, the junction kept 4 bases outside the gene matches. CDR3 size: 14 residues. Germline V gene sequence: CDR1 MDHEN, CDR2 SYDVKM. The CDR3, as DNA: TGTGCCAGCAGCCTGGACAGGGGGCGTGAAAAACTGTTTTTT. This sequence encodes CASSLDRGREKLFF.

The chain links TRBV9 to TRBJ2-5, with TRBD2 as a possible D gene (5 bases). The germline V gene has CDR1 SGDLS and CDR2 YYNGEE. The CDR3 has 12 amino acids. V lost 4 bases, J lost 5 bases, and 9 bases lay in between. CDR3 nucleotides: TGTGCCAGCAGCCGCGGGTGGGAGACCCAGTACTTC. It codes for CASSRGWETQYF.